This T cell receptor beta chain originates from a study of radiation and T cells in renal cell carcinoma. The study's findings and limits: In blood, top tumor clones expanded by 2 weeks, shrinking by 4. Without pretreatment biopsies, baseline tumor clonotype presence was undetermined.

V dropped 3 bases and J dropped 15 bases, with 15 bases sitting between them. The CDR3 is 12 amino acids. Germline V gene sequence: CDR1 MNHEY, CDR2 SVGAGI. Notes on this clone: Its antigen is unknown.

This sample's time point: blood 2 weeks post-SBRT. Documented treatment: 15 Gy SBRT to primary tumor, nephrectomy 4 weeks later. Only in-frame clones appear in the TCRdb table, and some are missing; sequencing was by immunoSEQ multiplex PCR. This sample has roughly 150,000 clones; approximately 90% occur once, and the top ten carry around 13%. The specimen comprised blood, sampled from a patient whose treatment included radiotherapy and nephrectomy. The receptor's source is a woman aged 45-59 years with renal cell carcinoma. J is TRBJ2-1 and V is TRBV6-5, with D possibly TRBD1 on 5 matching bases. CDR3 bases: TGTGCCAGCAGTTATGGGGCAGGCCTAGTGTTCTTC. This gives the protein CASSYGAGLVFF.